The 29 T cell receptor beta chains listed next were all sequenced from one sample in a study of blood T cell repertoires in COVID-19. The assay was immunoSEQ multiplex PCR, and TCRdb's table has in-frame clones only and misses some. The sample carries fewer than 70,000 clones, roughly three quarters recorded once. Specimen: peripheral blood. The receptor set was obtained from a man in his fifties or sixties with acute or convalescent COVID-19.

V and J are TRBV5-5 and TRBJ1-1, with TRBD1 matching over 7 bases. V dropped 4 bases and J dropped 1; count of bases not matched to a gene: 4. The germline V gene has CDR1 SGHKS and CDR2 YYEKEE (reference sequence). This CDR3 has 14 amino acids. The CDR3 sequence: CASSRDSKNTEAFF. The CDR3 DNA follows: TGTGCCAGCAGCCGGGACAGTAAGAACACTGAAGCTTTCTTT.

The V call is TRBV19, the J call TRBJ2-7, with a tentative D call TRBD2 (7 bases). Trimming removed 8 bases from V and 2 bases from J, with 16 bases in between. Per germline, CDR1 LNHDA and CDR2 SQIVND (reference sequence). This CDR3 has 14 amino acids. CDR3 sequence reads: CASSRGRGAYEQYF. DNA for the CDR3: TGTGCCAGTTCGCGGGGGCGAGGGGCCTACGAGCAGTACTTC.

The table lists this clone with a count of one. This chain uses TRBV2 with TRBJ1-1, with D uncertain. V dropped 6 bases and J dropped 7 bases, with 15 bases sitting between them. Germline V lookup: CDR1 SNHLY, CDR2 FYNNEI. The length of the CDR3 is 13 residues. The CDR3 nucleotides are TGTGCCAGCAGCCGAGGGTTTGAGGGTGAAGCTTTCTTT. Protein sequence: CASSRGFEGEAFF.

This sequence joins TRBV27 and TRBJ1-4, with 8 bases aligning to TRBD1. V was clipped by 4 bases and J by 2 bases; unmatched bases: 0. The CDR3 runs to 14 residues. Germline V gene data show CDR1 as MNHEY and CDR2 as SMNVEV (reference sequence). The CDR3 loop reads CASSYRGTNEKLFF. Written as DNA, the CDR3 is TGTGCCAGCAGTTACAGGGGGACTAATGAAAAACTGTTTTTT. Full variable domain (missing parts from reference TRBV27 and TRBJ1-4): EAQVTQNPRYLITVTGKKLTVTCSQNMNHEYMSWYRQDPGLGLRQIYYSMNVEVTDKGDVPEGYKVSRKEKRNFPLILESPSPNQTSLYFCASSYRGTNEKLFFGSGTQLSVL.

The chain employs TRBV19 and TRBJ1-2, with D unclear. V lost 11 bases and J 8 bases, leaving 21 bases between the germline ends. The germline CDR1 and CDR2 sequences are LNHDA and SQIVND (reference sequence). The CDR3 is 13 residues long. The chain's CDR3 is CASQNGVGGGYTF. For the CDR3, the DNA is TGTGCCTCACAAAACGGGGTGGGAGGAGGCTACACCTTC.

The gene calls are TRBV19 and TRBJ1-5; TRBD1 is a possible D gene (6 bases). V gave up 5 bases and J gave up 3 bases, with 20 bases separating them. The CDR3 has 17 residues. Per germline, CDR1 LNHDA and CDR2 SQIVND (reference sequence). The CDR3 spells CASSSQHHRDINQPQHF. In DNA form, the CDR3 reads TGTGCCAGTAGTTCACAACACCACCGGGACATCAATCAGCCCCAGCATTTT.

The chain links TRBV24-1 to TRBJ2-7; D perhaps matches TRBD1 (5 bases). CDR3 size: 13 residues. Germline V CDR1 and CDR2: KGHDR, SFDVKD. The V end was cut by 1 base, the J end by 5 bases, with 8 bases between. The CDR3 bases are TGTGCCACCAGTGATTTAAGGGGCCACGAGCAGTACTTC. This translates into CATSDLRGHEQYF.

V gene TRBV18 combines with J gene TRBJ2-2; 11 nucleotides align to TRBD2. V was pared by 1 base and J by 0 bases, with 7 bases of the junction left unmatched. The CDR3 is 19 residues long. The germline CDR1 and CDR2 sequences are KGHSH and LQKENI. CDR3 amino acids: CASSPRRTSGFANTGELFF. The DNA of the CDR3 is TGTGCCAGCTCACCACGCAGGACTAGCGGGTTCGCGAACACCGGGGAGCTGTTTTTT.

The CDR3 DNA is TGCGCCAGCAGCTTGCCCGGGACAGGGGGTACAGATACGCAGTATTTT. Its translation: CASSLPGTGGTDTQYF. The J gene is TRBJ2-3, the V gene TRBV5-1; 11 nucleotides line up with TRBD1. CDR3 size: 16 residues. The ends lost 1 base at V and 3 bases at J; junction bases unmatched: 4. Looked up from germline, CDR1 is SGHRS and CDR2 is YFSETQ.

The genes are TRBV7-3 and TRBJ2-5, with a weak D call TRBD1 (5 bases). The germline CDR1 and CDR2 sequences are SGHTA and FQGTGA. The CDR3 consists of 16 residues. The V end lost 1 base, the J end lost 1 base, and 13 bases lay between the germline ends. The CDR3 nucleotides read TGTGCCAGCAGCTTAAAGACAGCCGAGTCCCAAGAGACCCAGTACTTC. It translates to CASSLKTAESQETQYF.

The chain carries TRBV27 and TRBJ1-5; D unresolved. The V end lost 4 bases, the J end lost 5 bases, and 6 bases lay between the germline ends. CDR1 and CDR2 (germline): MNHEY, SMNVEV (reference sequence). The CDR3 is 12 amino acids. This CDR3 reads CASSSAHQPQHF. The CDR3 DNA is TGTGCCAGCAGTTCCGCGCATCAGCCCCAGCATTTT.

This chain joins TRBV24-1 and TRBJ2-3, with 7 nucleotides matching TRBD1. Germline values: CDR1 KGHDR, CDR2 SFDVKD. This CDR3 has 15 residues. J was trimmed by 0 bases and V by 4 bases; bases with no gene match: 3. DNA for the CDR3: TGTGCCACCAGTGACCGAGGGGGCAGCACAGATACGCAGTATTTT. As protein: CATSDRGGSTDTQYF.

This chain uses TRBV29-1 with TRBJ1-1; TRBD1 agrees at 9 bases. With 8 bases clipped from V and 1 base from J, the junction kept 8 bases outside the gene matches. CDR1 and CDR2 from the germline V gene are SQVTM and ANQGSEA. There are 14 residues in the CDR3. Here the CDR3 DNA reads TGCAGCATTACAGGGGGCTCGGCGAACACTGAAGCTTTCTTT. Protein product: CSITGGSANTEAFF.

This sequence joins TRBV7-6 and TRBJ2-3; weak D call: TRBD1 (6 bases). The CDR3 extends over 15 amino acids. V shed 8 bases and J shed 3 bases, with 18 bases lying between them. The V gene's germline CDR1 is SGHVS and CDR2 FNYEAQ. CDR3 bases: TGTGCCAGCCGAAATTTAGGGGGACGGACAGATACGCAGTATTTT. This codes for CASRNLGGRTDTQYF.

The chain uses TRBV7-3 and TRBJ1-2; D is perhaps TRBD1 (5 bases). This CDR3 comprises 11 residues. The germline CDR1 and CDR2 sequences are SGHTA and FQGTGA. V was shortened by 4 bases and J by 8 bases, with 8 bases between the two germline ends. The DNA of the CDR3 is TGTGCCAGCAGCTCAGGGTTAGGCTACACCTTC. Translation gives CASSSGLGYTF.

This clone was detected a few times. J is TRBJ1-5 and V is TRBV4-1; D might be TRBD1 (5 bases). There are 16 residues in the CDR3. Germline V lookup: CDR1 MGHRA, CDR2 YSYEKL. The germline V and J ends were trimmed by 0 bases and 6 bases, with 15 bases remaining between them. CDR3 DNA sequence: TGCGCCAGCAGCCAAGATCAGACCAGGGATCGTCAGCCCCAGCATTTT. Amino acid sequence: CASSQDQTRDRQPQHF.

This clone was counted ten times or more. Distinct nucleotide sequences in the sample also encode this CDR3. The chain links TRBV19 to TRBJ1-2; 10 bases line up with TRBD1. In germline, CDR1 is LNHDA, CDR2 SQIVND (reference sequence). The CDR3 covers 14 residues. The J segment lost 6 bases and the V segment lost 3 bases, leaving 4 bases of the junction unmatched. In DNA form, the CDR3 reads TGTGCCAGTAGTATTGGACAGGGGGGCCATGGCTACACCTTC. This gives the protein CASSIGQGGHGYTF.

The chain joins TRBV11-2 to TRBJ1-2; D may be TRBD1 (6 bases). This CDR3 is built from 14 residues. Germline values: CDR1 SGHAT, CDR2 FQNNGV. The V gene lost 5 bases and the J gene lost 4 bases, with 14 bases spanning the gap. The CDR3 nucleotides read TGTGCCAGCAGCCAGAGGGGGGGCCCCTATGGCTACACCTTC. Protein sequence: CASSQRGGPYGYTF.

This chain joins TRBV18 and TRBJ1-2, with TRBD1 identical over 7 bases. Germline V lookup: CDR1 KGHSH, CDR2 LQKENI. J gave up 2 bases and V 4 bases, and 4 bases lay outside the gene matches. The CDR3 has 14 amino acids. The CDR3 loop is CASSRVDRNYGYTF. DNA of the CDR3: TGTGCCAGCTCACGGGTGGACAGGAACTATGGCTACACCTTC.

This rearrangement joins TRBV18 to TRBJ1-5; a possible D gene is TRBD1 (6 bases). Trimming pared 3 bases from V and 2 bases from J, leaving 11 bases between. This CDR3 is built from 15 residues. Germline V CDR1 and CDR2: KGHSH, LQKENI. The CDR3 DNA reads as TGTGCCAGCTCACCCGACAGGTGGGGCAATCAGCCCCAGCATTTT. Its translation: CASSPDRWGNQPQHF.

In DNA form, the CDR3 reads TGTGCCACCAGTGATTGGGACAGGGAGGACGAGCAGTACTTC. This gives the protein CATSDWDREDEQYF. This sequence joins TRBV24-1 and TRBJ2-7; 9 nucleotides line up with TRBD1. Germline V lookup: CDR1 KGHDR, CDR2 SFDVKD. CDR3 length: 14 residues. The junction had 3 bases not matched to a gene; V was cut back by 2 bases and J by 5 bases.

This clone was found once. The chain carries TRBV13 and TRBJ2-1; 10 bases align to TRBD2. After removal of 3 bases from V and 8 bases from J, the junction contained 4 bases not matched to a gene. CDR1 PRHDT and CDR2 FYEKMQ come from the germline V gene (reference sequence). This CDR3 is 14 amino acids long. The CDR3 nucleotides are TGTGCCAGCAGCTTGAGCGGGGGGGCGGATGAGCAGTTCTTC. The encoded protein is CASSLSGGADEQFF.

The chain has TRBV25-1 and TRBJ2-2; D is undetermined. The germline V gene has CDR1 MGHDK and CDR2 SYGVNS. The V end was cut by 1 base, the J end by 0 bases, with 6 bases between. This CDR3 is built from 15 residues. CDR3 nucleotides: TGTGCCAGCAGTGAATCGGTAGCGAACACCGGGGAGCTGTTTTTT. Its protein is CASSESVANTGELFF.

This clone was seen just once. V is TRBV29-1 and J is TRBJ1-1; 8 bases align to TRBD1. V gave up 5 bases and J gave up 7 bases; unmatched junction bases: 3. From germline, CDR1 is SQVTM and CDR2 ANQGSEA. The CDR3 has 11 amino acids. The CDR3 DNA follows: TGCAGCGTTCGGACAGGGAATGAAGCTTTCTTT. Protein product: CSVRTGNEAFF.

The rearrangement uses TRBV9 and TRBJ2-2; no reliable D call. The CDR3 consists of 14 residues. V dropped 0 bases and J dropped 0 bases, with 3 bases sitting between them. Looked up from germline, CDR1 is SGDLS and CDR2 is YYNGEE. CDR3 sequence: CASSVAPNTGELFF. The CDR3 DNA reads as TGTGCCAGCAGCGTAGCTCCGAACACCGGGGAGCTGTTTTTT. Based on the CDR3 plus reference TRBV9 and TRBJ2-2, the full variable domain is DSGVTQTPKHLITATGQRVTLRCSPRSGDLSVYWYQQSLDQGLQFLIQYYNGEERAKGNILERFSAQQFPDLHSELNLSSLELGDSALYFCASSVAPNTGELFFGEGSRLTVL.

The rearrangement uses TRBV2 and TRBJ1-2; tentatively, D is TRBD1 (6 bases). The ends were cut back, 9 bases at V and 4 bases at J, with 18 bases in the middle. Germline-derived CDR1 and CDR2 are SNHLY and FYNNEI. This CDR3 has 14 amino acids. CDR3 nucleotide sequence: TGTGCCAGTCCCGATGCTGACAGGACCTATGGCTACACCTTC. This encodes CASPDADRTYGYTF.

The genes are TRBV29-1 and TRBJ1-3; no definite D call. Germline V gene sequence: CDR1 SQVTM, CDR2 ANQGSEA. The CDR3 extends over 13 amino acids. Deletions cut 3 bases from V and 0 bases from J, with 6 bases between. The CDR3 loop reads CSVEGDSGNTIYF. The DNA for the CDR3 is TGCAGCGTTGAGGGAGACTCTGGAAACACCATATATTTT.

The chain links TRBV6-4 to TRBJ2-1, with a possible D match to TRBD2 (5 bases). The germline gives CDR1 MRHNA, CDR2 SNTAGT. V was shortened by 0 bases and J by 8 bases, with 11 bases between the two germline ends. The CDR3 consists of 14 residues. CDR3 region: CASSDSASTHEQFF. CDR3 sequence (DNA): TGTGCCAGCAGTGACTCCGCTAGCACCCATGAGCAGTTCTTC.

The chain carries TRBV7-9 and TRBJ2-4; D is perhaps TRBD2 (6 bases). Germline V CDR1 and CDR2: SEHNR, FQNEAQ (reference sequence). The CDR3 totals 15 residues. Trimming shortened V by 5 bases and J by 6 bases, and 17 bases separated the two germline ends. The CDR3 nucleotides are TGTGCCAGCAGCCCTCCGGGACTCCGCTCAAACATTCAGTACTTC. Encoded protein: CASSPPGLRSNIQYF.